This TCR beta chain is from a study of glioma-infiltrating T cells after dendritic cell vaccination. Across the study: Patients had newly diagnosed or recurrent glioblastoma and received dendritic cell vaccines. Patients received autologous tumor lysate-pulsed dendritic cell vaccination between 2003 and 2012. Study observations and caveats: Only a small number of patients had complete blood and tumor samples.

The time point denotes: after dendritic cell vaccination, including at tumor progression/relapse. Trimming left V 2 bases short and J 4 bases short, with 11 bases between. Per germline, CDR1 SNHLY and CDR2 FYNNEI. The CDR3 length is 14 residues. The primer mix had 60 V beta and 13 J beta primers. TCRdb's table, derived via immunoSEQ multiplex PCR, lists solely in-frame clones and lacks some. The table records over 80,000 clones, more than 80% of them present only once. As to this clone: Its cognate antigen is unknown.

The sample consisted of blood, taken after dendritic cell vaccination. This chain uses TRBV2 with TRBJ1-2; D call uncertain. This TCR came from a human donor with glioblastoma. The CDR3 protein is CASSEKYSPYGYTF. The CDR3 DNA is TGTGCCAGCAGTGAAAAGTACAGCCCCTATGGCTACACCTTC.